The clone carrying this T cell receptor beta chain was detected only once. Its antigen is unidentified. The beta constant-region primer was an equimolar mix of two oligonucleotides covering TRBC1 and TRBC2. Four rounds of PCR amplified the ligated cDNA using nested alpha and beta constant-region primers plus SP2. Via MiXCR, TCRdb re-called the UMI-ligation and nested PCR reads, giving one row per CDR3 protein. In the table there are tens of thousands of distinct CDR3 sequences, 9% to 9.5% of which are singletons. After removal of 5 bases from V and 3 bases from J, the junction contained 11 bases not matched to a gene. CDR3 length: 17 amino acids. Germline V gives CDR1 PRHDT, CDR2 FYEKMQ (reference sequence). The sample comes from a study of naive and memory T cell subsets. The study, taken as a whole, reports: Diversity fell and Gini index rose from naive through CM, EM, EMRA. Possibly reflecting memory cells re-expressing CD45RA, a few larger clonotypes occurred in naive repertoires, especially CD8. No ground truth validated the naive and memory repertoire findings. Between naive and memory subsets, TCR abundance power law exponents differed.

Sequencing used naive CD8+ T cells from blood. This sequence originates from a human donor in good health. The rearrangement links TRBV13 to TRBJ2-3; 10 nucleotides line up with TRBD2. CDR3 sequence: CASSKVAGGFFTDTQYF. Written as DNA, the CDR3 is TGTGCCAGCAGCAAAGTAGCGGGAGGATTCTTTACAGATACGCAGTATTTT. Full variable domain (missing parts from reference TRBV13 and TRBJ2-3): AAGVIQSPRHLIKEKRETATLKCYPIPRHDTVYWYQQGPGQDPQFLISFYEKMQSDKGSIPDRFSAQQFSDYHSELNMSSLELGDSALYFCASSKVAGGFFTDTQYFGPGTRLTVL.